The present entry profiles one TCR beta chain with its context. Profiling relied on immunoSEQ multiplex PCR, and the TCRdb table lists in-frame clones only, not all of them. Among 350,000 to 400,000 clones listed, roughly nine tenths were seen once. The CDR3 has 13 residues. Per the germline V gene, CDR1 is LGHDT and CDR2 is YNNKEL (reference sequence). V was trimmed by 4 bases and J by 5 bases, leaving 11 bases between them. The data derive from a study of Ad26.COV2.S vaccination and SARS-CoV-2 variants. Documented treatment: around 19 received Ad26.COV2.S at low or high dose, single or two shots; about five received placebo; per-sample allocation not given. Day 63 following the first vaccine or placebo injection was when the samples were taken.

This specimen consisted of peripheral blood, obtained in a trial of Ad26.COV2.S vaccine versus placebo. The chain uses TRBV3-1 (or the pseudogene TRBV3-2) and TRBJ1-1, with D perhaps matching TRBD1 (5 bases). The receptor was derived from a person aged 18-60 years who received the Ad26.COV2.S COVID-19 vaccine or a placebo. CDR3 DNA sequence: TGTGCCAGCAGCCCCGGGGGAAATACTGAAGCTTTCTTT. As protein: CASSPGGNTEAFF.